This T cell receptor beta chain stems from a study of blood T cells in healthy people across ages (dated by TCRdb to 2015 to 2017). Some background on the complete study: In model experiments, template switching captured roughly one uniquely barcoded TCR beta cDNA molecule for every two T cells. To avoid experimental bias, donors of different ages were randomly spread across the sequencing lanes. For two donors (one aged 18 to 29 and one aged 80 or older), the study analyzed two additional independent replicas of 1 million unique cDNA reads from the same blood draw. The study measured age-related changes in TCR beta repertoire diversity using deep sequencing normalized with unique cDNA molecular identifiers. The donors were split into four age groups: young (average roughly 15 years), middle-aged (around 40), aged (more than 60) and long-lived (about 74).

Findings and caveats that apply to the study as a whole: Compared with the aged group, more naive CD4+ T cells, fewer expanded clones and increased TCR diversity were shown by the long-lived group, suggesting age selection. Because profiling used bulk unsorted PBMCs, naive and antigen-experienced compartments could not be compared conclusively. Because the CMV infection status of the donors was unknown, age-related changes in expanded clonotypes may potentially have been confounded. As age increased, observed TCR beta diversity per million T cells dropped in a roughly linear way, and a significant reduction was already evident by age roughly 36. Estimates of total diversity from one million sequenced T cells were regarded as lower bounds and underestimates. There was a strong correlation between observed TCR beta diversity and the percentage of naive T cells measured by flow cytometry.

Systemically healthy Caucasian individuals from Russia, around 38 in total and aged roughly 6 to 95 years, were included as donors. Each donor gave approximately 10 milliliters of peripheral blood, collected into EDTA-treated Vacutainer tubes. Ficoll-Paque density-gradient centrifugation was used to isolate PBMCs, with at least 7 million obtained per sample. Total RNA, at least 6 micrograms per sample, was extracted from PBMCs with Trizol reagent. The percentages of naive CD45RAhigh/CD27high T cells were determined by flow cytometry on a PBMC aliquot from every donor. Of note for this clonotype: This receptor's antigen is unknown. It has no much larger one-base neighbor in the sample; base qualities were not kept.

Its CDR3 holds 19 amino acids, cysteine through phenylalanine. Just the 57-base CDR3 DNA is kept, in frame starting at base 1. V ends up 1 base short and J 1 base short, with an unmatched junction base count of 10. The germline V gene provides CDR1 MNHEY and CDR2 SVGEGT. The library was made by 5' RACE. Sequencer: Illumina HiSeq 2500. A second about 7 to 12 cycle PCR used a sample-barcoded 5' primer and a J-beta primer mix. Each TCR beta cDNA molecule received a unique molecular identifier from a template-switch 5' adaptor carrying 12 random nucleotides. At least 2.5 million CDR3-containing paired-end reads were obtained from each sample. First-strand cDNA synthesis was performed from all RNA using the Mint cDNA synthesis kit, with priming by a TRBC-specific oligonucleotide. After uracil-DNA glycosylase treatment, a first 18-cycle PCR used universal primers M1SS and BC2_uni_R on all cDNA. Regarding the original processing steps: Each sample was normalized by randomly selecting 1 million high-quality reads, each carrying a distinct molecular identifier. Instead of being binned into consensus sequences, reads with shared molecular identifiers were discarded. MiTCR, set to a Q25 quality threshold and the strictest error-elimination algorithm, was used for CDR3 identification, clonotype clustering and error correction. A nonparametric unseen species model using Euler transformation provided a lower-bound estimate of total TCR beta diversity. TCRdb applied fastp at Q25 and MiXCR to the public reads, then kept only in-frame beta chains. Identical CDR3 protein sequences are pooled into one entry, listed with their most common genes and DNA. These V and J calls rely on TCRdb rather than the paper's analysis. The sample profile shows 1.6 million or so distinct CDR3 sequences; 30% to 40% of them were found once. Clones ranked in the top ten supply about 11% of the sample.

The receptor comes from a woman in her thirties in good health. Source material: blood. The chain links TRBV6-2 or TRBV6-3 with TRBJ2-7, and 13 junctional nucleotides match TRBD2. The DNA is TGTGCCAGCAGTTACTTAACTAGCGGGAGGGCCTCTTGGTCCTACGAGCAGTACTTC. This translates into CASSYLTSGRASWSYEQYF.